What follows are 2 T cell receptor beta chains derived from one specimen sequenced in a study of patients and donors after allogeneic stem cell transplantation. From the RT-PCR reads, TCRdb called clonotypes with MiXCR, one entry per CDR3 protein. There are fewer than 500,000 distinct CDR3 sequences in the sample; approximately 16% occur only once, and roughly 7% lies in the top ten. Sequenced: blood, either unsorted or a sorted T cell fraction (not recorded which). These receptors all stem from a human donor who was either an allogeneic HSCT recipient or a stem cell or donor lymphocyte infusion donor (not recorded which). It is not recorded whose cells these are; they may come from a transplant donor.

In its sample, this clonotype was seen a few times. V usage is TRBV5-1 and J usage is TRBJ2-1; 12 bases line up with TRBD2. The CDR3 has 18 amino acids. In germline, CDR1 is SGHRS, CDR2 YFSETQ. Germline trimming cut 4 bases from V and 7 bases from J; bases unmatched to any gene: 15. CDR3 in DNA: TGCGCCAGCAGCCCACTCACCAGGACTAGCGGGAAAGGGAATGAGCAGTTCTTC. Translated, it gives CASSPLTRTSGKGNEQFF.

This clonotype came up a few times. The rearrangement joins TRBV6-1 to TRBJ2-5; possibly TRBD1 for D (6 bases). Germline V CDR1 and CDR2: MNHNS, SASEGT. The CDR3 runs 14 residues. V lost 5 bases and J lost 6, with 16 bases in between. The CDR3 here is CASSPRDRKKTQYF. The CDR3 DNA reads TGTGCCAGCAGTCCCCGCGACAGGAAGAAGACCCAGTACTTC.